Listed below are T cell receptor beta chains from one sample, sequenced in a study of vaccination and CD4 T cells after COVID-19. TCRdb re-analysed the PCR reads in MiXCR, keeping a single row per CDR3 protein. Of about 15,000 distinct CDR3 sequences detected, roughly 53% appear once; the ten largest clones hold around 4.4%. Their recognized antigens are unknown. Source: CD4+ T cells from blood, cultured in vitro, taken before SARS-CoV-2 vaccination. All receptors derive from a human donor who had recovered from COVID-19. The CDR3 runs from the conserved cysteine through the conserved F or W. The D gene is left open where the match is weak. Only part of the rows carry a size: once, few, many, or a class if the clone is expanded.

clone_size d_call j_call v_call cdr3_nt cdr3_aa
NA TRBD2 TRBJ2-5 TRBV5-1 TGCGCCAGCAGCTGGGGACTAGCGGGGGCAGAGACCCAGTACTTC CASSWGLAGAETQYF
NA NA TRBJ2-7 TRBV11-3 TGTGCCAGCAGCCCGAATCGACAACCGTCGAAGCCAGAGCAGTACTTC CASSPNRQPSKPEQYF
NA TRBD1 TRBJ2-5 TRBV19 TGTGCCAGTAGTCCAGGACAGGGAGGGACCCAGTACTTC CASSPGQGGTQYF
NA TRBD1 TRBJ2-2 TRBV6-2/TRBV6-3 TGTGCCAGCAGGAGGGACAGCGTCAACACCGGGGAGCTGTTTTTT CASRRDSVNTGELFF
NA NA TRBJ2-5 TRBV19 TGTGCCAGTAGTATTGGACGCTCCCAGGGGACCCAGTACTTC CASSIGRSQGTQYF
few TRBD1 TRBJ2-5 TRBV27 TGTGCCAGCGGAAGGGACAGACAAGAGACCCAGTACTTC CASGRDRQETQYF
few TRBD2 TRBJ2-2 TRBV7-3 TGTGCCAGCAGCGTAGCGGGAGGCCCCACCGGGGAGCTGTTTTTT CASSVAGGPTGELFF
NA TRBD1 TRBJ1-2 TRBV30 TGTGCCTGGAGGACAGGGGGCGACTATGGCTACACCTTC CAWRTGGDYGYTF
NA NA TRBJ1-6 TRBV6-6 TGTGCCAGCAGTTACTCGATTAGGGGGAGCTCCTATAATTCACCCCTCCACTTT CASSYSIRGSSYNSPLHF
NA TRBD2 TRBJ2-7 TRBV7-9 TGTGCCAGCAGCTTAGGAGCGGGAGGAGGCTACGAGCAGTACTTC CASSLGAGGGYEQYF
NA TRBD1 TRBJ1-2 TRBV20-1 TGCAGTGCTAGACCTACGGACAGGGCGTTACGGGCGAACTATGGCTACACCTTC CSARPTDRALRANYGYTF
NA TRBD1 TRBJ1-1 TRBV20-1 TGCAGTGCTAGGTACAGGGGTACCCCGAACACTGAAGCTTTCTTT CSARYRGTPNTEAFF
NA NA TRBJ1-2 TRBV29-1 TGCAGCGTTGAGGGGGACGCCAACTATGGCTACACCTTC CSVEGDANYGYTF
NA TRBD2 TRBJ2-7 TRBV19 TGTGCCAGCACCCAGACTAGCGGGTTCGGCGAGCAGTACTTC CASTQTSGFGEQYF
few NA TRBJ2-2 TRBV7-9 TGTGCCAGCAGCCGGACAAGAGACACCGGGGAGCTGTTTTTT CASSRTRDTGELFF
few NA TRBJ2-1 TRBV20-1 TGCAGTGCTAGTCGGGAGTTGGACAATGAGCAGTTCTTC CSASRELDNEQFF
NA NA TRBJ1-1 TRBV28 TGTGCCAGCAGGCAAACTCGGGACACTGAAGCTTTCTTT CASRQTRDTEAFF
NA NA TRBJ2-7 TRBV10-3 TGTGCCATCAGTGACTCCTCTTGGGGGCAGAGCCCCGGTGGCTACGAGCAGTACTTC CAISDSSWGQSPGGYEQYF
few NA TRBJ1-2 TRBV7-2 TGTGCCAGCAGCTTAGCCACAAACTATGGCTACACCTTC CASSLATNYGYTF
few NA TRBJ1-1 TRBV10-3 TGTGCCATCAGTGAAATCACGAACACTGAAGCTTTCTTT CAISEITNTEAFF
NA NA TRBJ1-1 TRBV20-1 TGCAGTGCTAGCCCCGGGGCGAACACTGAAGCTTTCTTT CSASPGANTEAFF
NA TRBD2 TRBJ2-3 TRBV30 TGTGCCTGGAGTGCACTAGCGCGGACAGATACGCAGTATTTT CAWSALARTDTQYF
NA TRBD1 TRBJ2-3 TRBV28 TGTGCCAGCAGTCCCCCTCGGAAGGGGGCTCTAGATACGCAGTATTTT CASSPPRKGALDTQYF
once NA TRBJ2-1 TRBV14 TGTGCCAGCTCCCGGGGGGCCGTATACAATGAGCAGTTCTTC CASSRGAVYNEQFF
NA TRBD1 TRBJ2-1 TRBV6-5 TGTGCCAGCAGTTACACGAAAGGGGACAGGGAAAACAATGAGCAGTTCTTC CASSYTKGDRENNEQFF
NA TRBD2 TRBJ2-1 TRBV19 TGTGCCAGTAGTCTAGCGGGAGTCTCTGAGCAGTTCTTC CASSLAGVSEQFF
NA TRBD1 TRBJ1-5 TRBV20-1 TGCAGTGCTTTACCACAGGGGCAAAGTCAGCCCCAGCATTTT CSALPQGQSQPQHF
NA NA TRBJ1-4 TRBV28 TGTGCCAGCAGTTTTTCATATCGGTCAGCTAATGAAAAACTGTTTTTT CASSFSYRSANEKLFF
NA NA TRBJ2-7 TRBV6-2/TRBV6-3 TGTGCCAGCAGTCAATTAGCGAGACCCTACGAGCAGTACTTC CASSQLARPYEQYF
NA NA TRBJ2-5 TRBV11-2 TGTGCCAGCAGCCCAAAAGAGACCCAGTACTTC CASSPKETQYF
NA TRBD1 TRBJ2-5 TRBV30 TGTGCGCATAAGGACAGGAAAGAGACCCAGTACTTC CAHKDRKETQYF
NA TRBD1 TRBJ2-3 TRBV7-4 TGTGCCAGCAGTTCAGGGGGCCGCACAGATACGCAGTATTTT CASSSGGRTDTQYF
NA TRBD2 TRBJ2-1 TRBV7-2 TGTGCCAGCAGCTCGGGACTAGCTTACAATGAGCAGTTCTTC CASSSGLAYNEQFF
NA TRBD1 TRBJ1-2 TRBV7-9 TGTGCCAGCAGCTTAGGACAGGGGGTGGAACATGGCTACACCTTC CASSLGQGVEHGYTF
few NA TRBJ2-5 TRBV15 TGTGCCACCAGCAAGGTGACCCACAGGGTGGAGACCCAGTACTTC CATSKVTHRVETQYF
NA TRBD1 TRBJ1-2 TRBV7-2 TGTGCCAGCAGCTTATGGACAGGGGGCTATGGCTACACCTTC CASSLWTGGYGYTF
NA NA TRBJ2-6 TRBV15 TGTGCCACCAGCACAGGCTCTGGGGCCAACGTCCTGACTTTC CATSTGSGANVLTF
few TRBD2 TRBJ2-5 TRBV7-7 TGTGCCAGCAGCTTAGATCGCGGGAGTGGAGAGACCCAGTACTTC CASSLDRGSGETQYF
NA NA TRBJ1-1 TRBV6-1 TGTGCCAGCAGTATCAGGAGCGGGGCTTTCTTT CASSIRSGAFF
NA TRBD1 TRBJ1-6 TRBV6-1 TGTGCCAGCAACGACAGGGCCTCCTATAATTCACCCCTCCACTTT CASNDRASYNSPLHF
NA NA TRBJ1-1 TRBV2 TGTGCCAGCAGTGAAATGGCCAGTCTGAACACTGAAGCTTTCTTT CASSEMASLNTEAFF
NA NA TRBJ2-5 TRBV7-9 TGTGCCAGCACCCGGGGCCAGACCTACGAGACCCAGTACTTC CASTRGQTYETQYF
NA TRBD2 TRBJ2-7 TRBV12-5 TGTGCTAGTGGTTTAGGGTTTAGCGGACTAGCGGGAGGGGAGCAGTACTTC CASGLGFSGLAGGEQYF
NA NA TRBJ1-1 TRBV5-1 TGCGCCAGCAGCGGTGTAGTAACAGGCGAGGGTGAAGCTTTCTTT CASSGVVTGEGEAFF
NA TRBD1 TRBJ2-3 TRBV7-9 TGTGCCAGCAGCTCATTTTCAGGGGGAGATACGCAGTATTTT CASSSFSGGDTQYF
few TRBD1 TRBJ1-1 TRBV10-3 TGTGCCATCAAGGACAGGGAGGGGGCTGAAGCTTTCTTT CAIKDREGAEAFF
NA NA TRBJ2-1 TRBV19 TGTGCCAGTAGTATCGGCAGGTACAATGAGCAGTTCTTC CASSIGRYNEQFF
medium-sized TRBD1 TRBJ1-5 TRBV6-1 TGTGCCAGCAGTGGTCCAGGGGGACTTAGCAATCAGCCCCAGCATTTT CASSGPGGLSNQPQHF
NA NA TRBJ2-1 TRBV20-1 TGCAGTGCTCCGGGACACCTCTACAATGAGCAGTTCTTC CSAPGHLYNEQFF
NA NA TRBJ1-1 TRBV20-1 TGCAGTGCAAGTACAGGGCCCGCTGAAGCTTTCTTT CSASTGPAEAFF
NA TRBD1 TRBJ2-6 TRBV2 TGTGCCAGCAGTGATTTCCTAGGGGGCGGTAGATCTGGGGCCAACGTCCTGACTTTC CASSDFLGGGRSGANVLTF
few TRBD1 TRBJ1-2 TRBV7-2 TGTGCCAGCAGCTCCCGACAGGGGGGCACCAACTATGGCTACACCTTC CASSSRQGGTNYGYTF
NA TRBD1 TRBJ1-2 TRBV12-3/TRBV12-4 TGTGCCAGCAGTTCGTCAACAGGGGTCTTGGCCTATGGCTACACCTTC CASSSSTGVLAYGYTF
few NA TRBJ1-2 TRBV19 TGTGCCAGTAGTTTACAGACATCTAACTATGGCTACACCTTC CASSLQTSNYGYTF
few NA TRBJ2-2 TRBV20-1 TGCAGTGCTGTCGTCCCGGGACATATTACCGGGGAGCTGTTTTTT CSAVVPGHITGELFF
NA TRBD1 TRBJ2-4 TRBV15 TGTGCCACCAGCAGAGATTGGCGTAGAGGACAGGGCAAAAACATTCAGTACTTC CATSRDWRRGQGKNIQYF
few TRBD2 TRBJ2-3 TRBV2 TGTGCCAGCAGTGACATCAAACTAGCGGCTAGCACAGATACGCAGTATTTT CASSDIKLAASTDTQYF
few TRBD1 TRBJ2-4 TRBV20-1 TGCAGTGCCCCCAATGCCGGACAGGGGAAATCCAAAAACATTCAGTACTTC CSAPNAGQGKSKNIQYF
once TRBD2 TRBJ2-7 TRBV19 TGTGCCAGTAGTCCGGTGCGGGGGAGCTCCTACGAGCAGTACTTC CASSPVRGSSYEQYF
NA TRBD2 TRBJ2-3 TRBV5-1 TGCGCCAGCAGCCCGGGGGGTTCTAGCACAGATACGCAGTATTTT CASSPGGSSTDTQYF